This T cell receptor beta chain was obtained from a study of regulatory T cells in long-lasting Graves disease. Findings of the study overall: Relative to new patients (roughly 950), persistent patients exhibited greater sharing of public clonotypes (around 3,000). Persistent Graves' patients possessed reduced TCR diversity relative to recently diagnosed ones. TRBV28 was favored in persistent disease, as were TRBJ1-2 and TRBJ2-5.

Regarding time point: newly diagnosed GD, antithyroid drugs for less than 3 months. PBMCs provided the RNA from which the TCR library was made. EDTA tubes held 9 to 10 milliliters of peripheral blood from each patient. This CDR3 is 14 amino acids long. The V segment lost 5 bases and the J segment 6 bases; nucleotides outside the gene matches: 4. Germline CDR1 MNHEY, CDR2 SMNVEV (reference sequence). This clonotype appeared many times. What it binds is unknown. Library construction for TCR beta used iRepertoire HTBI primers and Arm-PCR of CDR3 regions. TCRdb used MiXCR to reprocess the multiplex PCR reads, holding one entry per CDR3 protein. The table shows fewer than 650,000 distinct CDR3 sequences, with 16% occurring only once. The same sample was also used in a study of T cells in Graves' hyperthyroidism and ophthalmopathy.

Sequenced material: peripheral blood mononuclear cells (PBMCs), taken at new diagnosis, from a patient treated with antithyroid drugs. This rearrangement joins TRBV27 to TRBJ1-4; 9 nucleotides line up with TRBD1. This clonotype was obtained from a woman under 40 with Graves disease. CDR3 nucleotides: TGTGCCAGCAGTAGGAGACAGGGGGATGAAAAACTGTTTTTT. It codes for CASSRRQGDEKLFF. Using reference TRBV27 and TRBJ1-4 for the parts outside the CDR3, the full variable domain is EAQVTQNPRYLITVTGKKLTVTCSQNMNHEYMSWYRQDPGLGLRQIYYSMNVEVTDKGDVPEGYKVSRKEKRNFPLILESPSPNQTSLYFCASSRRQGDEKLFFGSGTQLSVL.